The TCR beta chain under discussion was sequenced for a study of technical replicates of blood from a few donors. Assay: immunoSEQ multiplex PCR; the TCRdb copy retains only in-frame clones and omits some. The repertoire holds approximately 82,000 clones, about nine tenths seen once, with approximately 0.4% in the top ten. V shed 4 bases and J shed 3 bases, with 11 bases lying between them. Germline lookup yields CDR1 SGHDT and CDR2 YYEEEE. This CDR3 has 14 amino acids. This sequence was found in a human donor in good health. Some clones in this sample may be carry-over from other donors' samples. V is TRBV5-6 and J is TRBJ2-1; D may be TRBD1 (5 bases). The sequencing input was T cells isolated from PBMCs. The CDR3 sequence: CASSIQGGYNEQFF. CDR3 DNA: TGTGCCAGCAGCATTCAGGGTGGCTACAATGAGCAGTTCTTC.